This T cell receptor beta chain stems from a study of shared clonotypes between healthy human individuals (dated by TCRdb to between 2020 and 2021). Broadly, across the study: Three men and two women, aged 18 to 49 years, made up the cohort. For each donor, three plates each were used for CD4 naive and CD4 memory, two plates were used for CD8 naive, and one plate was used for CD8 memory. Leukapheresis yielded between about 0.85 and 9.5 billion PBMCs per donor. Different laboratories and diverse techniques were used to prepare libraries and sequence TCR repertoires, to increase sequencing depth and limit assay-specific biases. To estimate repertoire size and how much clonotype sharing occurs between individuals, the study deeply sequenced the blood TCR repertoires of several healthy adults. The study at large found these results: Clonotypes shared by all four sorted-subset donors showed higher generation probabilities than non-shared clonotypes. Pairwise subsampling indicated that sequencing depth was expected to affect the degree of clonotype sharing among donors. Across a handful of donors, 5% to 6% of naive CD4, more than 3% of naive CD8, under 2.5% of memory CD4, and 0.4% of memory CD8 clonotypes were shared. Incomplete sequencing was indicated by rarefaction of sorted-subset datasets, despite the large sequencing depth. Naive subsets generally had larger estimated clonotype richness than memory subsets did. Because the study included only a small number of donors, the genetic and exposure-history diversity represented was limited. Sampling was limited to blood, and TCR repertoires in tissue likely differ from TCR repertoires in blood.

Note on this clone: Its binding antigen is unknown. No much larger clone is present one base from it, and per-base qualities are unavailable.

Using the deep immunoSEQ assay, TCR CDR3 regions were amplified from genomic DNA by multiplex PCR. Extracted genomic DNA from each cell subset was spread evenly across all wells of several immunoSEQ 96-well plates, with each plate serving as a replicate. For sorted subsets, approximately 190 ng genomic DNA, equal to 25,000 to 35,000 T cell genomes, was loaded into each replicate PCR. The purified libraries were quantified using a Qubit 3.0 fluorometer, sized with a Bioanalyzer 2100, and then quantified again using the KAPA Library Quantification kit. Every immunoSEQ 96-well plate was sequenced on a dedicated single-read 150-cycle Illumina NextSeq 550 flow cell. As for the authors' bioinformatics: Because only junctional sequences without quality scores were contained in the immunoSEQ output, filtering matching that applied to full-length reads could not be performed. To assign V/J genes and CDR3, sequences were annotated using PyIR, a Python wrapper for IgBLAST v1.9, with IMGT germline references. Reads were removed for weak V/J assignments (E-value above 1e-6), missing CDR3, stop codons, out-of-frame junctions, or ambiguous translated residues. V3J clonotypes were defined as sequences sharing the same inferred V gene, J gene, and CDR3 amino acid sequence. Percentage overlap between repertoires was computed as shared unique clonotypes divided by the size of the smaller repertoire. RTK rarefaction, the Chao1 estimator, and Recon v2.1 estimates of unobserved clonotypes were used to assess repertoire richness. Generation probabilities were computed with OLGA for all TCRbeta clonotypes obtained by the gDNA method from several donors. Entries here come from immuneACCESS through TCRdb and include only in-frame sequences with V and J called. Some clones fail to appear in such tables; in the studies checked, an unresolved V gene covers under half of the shortfall, and the cause of the remainder is unknown. Clone size and V and J calls were adopted from that table, with D and trimming inferred from the DNA. Recorded for this sample are around 1,100,000 clones; about 72% of them occurred a single time. Of the sample, 0.89% is held by the ten largest clones.

The donors were healthy, HIV-negative adults who had no recently reported acute infections or vaccinations. All donors were Caucasian adults living in Nashville, Tennessee, USA. CD4+ T cells were enriched through magnetic negative selection, after which naive cells were positively selected on CD45RA and the remaining negative fraction served as the memory subset. After blood collection by leukapheresis, PBMCs were isolated using Ficoll-Histopaque density gradient centrifugation and then cryopreserved in the vapor phase of liquid nitrogen. Analytical flow cytometry was used to check the purity and quantity of each magnetically sorted T cell population. Genomic DNA was isolated from each sorted fraction and quantified by UV absorbance on a Nanodrop 2000c. There are 12 amino acids in the CDR3, from cysteine to phenylalanine inclusive. The read is trimmed to its CDR3 DNA, 36 bases read in frame from base 1. Taken from the germline V gene, the CDR1 and CDR2 loops are MGHDK and SYGVNS. The germline V end is reduced by 8 bases and the J end by 8 bases; junction bases left unmatched: 4.

This chain is built from TRBV25-1 and TRBJ1-4; 8 of the junction bases match TRBD1. The sequenced material came from memory CD4+ T cells from PBMCs. Reading the label with the study, this specimen's cell subset or site is: CD45RA-negative fraction. This receptor was taken from a man aged 18 to 29 in good health. Some clones in this sample may be carry-over from other donors' samples. The DNA sequence is given as TGTGCCAGCGCCGGACAGGGAGAAAAACTGTTTTTT. Its amino acids are CASAGQGEKLFF.